This T cell receptor beta chain is from a study of CD8+CD57+ T cells in acquired aplastic anemia. About the research overall: CD4+ and CD8+ cells, once sorted, gave DNA averaging roughly 3.4 ug. Study conclusions and caveats: The study found no significant CD8+ Simpson's diversity difference between patients and controls. Comparison of patients with controls identified 25 to 30 shared CD8+ CDR3 sequences.

V gave up 1 base and J gave up 9 bases; unmatched junction bases: 3. The V gene's germline CDR1 is DFQATT and CDR2 SNEGSKA (reference sequence). The CDR3 has 13 amino acids. As concerns this clonotype: Its target is not known.

Genomic DNA templated the TCR beta VDJ and CDR3 profiling. TCRdb reanalysed the reads using MiXCR and keeps one entry per CDR3 protein. The sample lists about 190,000 distinct CDR3 sequences, about three fifths occurring once. V is TRBV20-1 and J is TRBJ1-6, with TRBD1 matching over 7 bases. The source material was sorted CD4+, CD8+, or CD8+CD57+ T cells (not recorded which) from PBMCs. This receptor was taken from a human donor with severe aplastic anemia or a healthy control (not recorded which). DNA of the CDR3: TGCAGTGCTAGAGGACAGGGAGGTTCACCCCTCCACTTT. This codes for CSARGQGGSPLHF.